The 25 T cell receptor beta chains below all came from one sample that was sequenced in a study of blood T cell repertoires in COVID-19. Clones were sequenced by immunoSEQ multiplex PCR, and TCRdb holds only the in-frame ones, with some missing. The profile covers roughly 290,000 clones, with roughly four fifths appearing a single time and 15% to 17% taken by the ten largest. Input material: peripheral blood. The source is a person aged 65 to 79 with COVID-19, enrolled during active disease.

The CDR3 DNA sequence: TGCGCCAGCAGCCAAGAGGGTCAGACTGCTGAGCAGTTCTTC. Amino acid sequence: CASSQEGQTAEQFF. V gene TRBV4-3 combines with J gene TRBJ2-1, with D uncertain. Germline V lookup: CDR1 LGHNA, CDR2 YSLEER. Trimming took 0 bases from V and 9 from J, leaving 12 bases between them. The CDR3 spans 14 residues.

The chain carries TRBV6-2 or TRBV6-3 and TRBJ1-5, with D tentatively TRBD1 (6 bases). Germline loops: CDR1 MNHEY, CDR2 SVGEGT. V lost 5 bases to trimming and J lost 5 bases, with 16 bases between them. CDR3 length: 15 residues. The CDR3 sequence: CASSLRGTQYQPQHF. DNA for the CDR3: TGTGCCAGCAGTCTCCGAGGGACACAATATCAGCCCCAGCATTTT.

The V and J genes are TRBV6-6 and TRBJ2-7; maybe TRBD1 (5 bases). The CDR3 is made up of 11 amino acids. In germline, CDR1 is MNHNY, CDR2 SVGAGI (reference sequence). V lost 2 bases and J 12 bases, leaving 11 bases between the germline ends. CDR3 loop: CASSYGREWYF. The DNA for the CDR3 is TGTGCCAGCAGTTACGGCAGGGAATGGTACTTC.

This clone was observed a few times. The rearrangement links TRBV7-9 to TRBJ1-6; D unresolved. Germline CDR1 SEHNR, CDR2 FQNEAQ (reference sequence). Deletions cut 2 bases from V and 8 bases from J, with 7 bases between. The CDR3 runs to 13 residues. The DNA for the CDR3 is TGTGCCAGCAGCTTAACATTGGATTCACCCCTCCACTTT. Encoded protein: CASSLTLDSPLHF.

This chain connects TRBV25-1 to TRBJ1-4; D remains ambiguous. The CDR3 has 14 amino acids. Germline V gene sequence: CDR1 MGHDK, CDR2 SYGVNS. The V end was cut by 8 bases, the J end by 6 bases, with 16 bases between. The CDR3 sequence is CASFPTGSYEKLFF. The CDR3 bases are TGTGCCAGCTTCCCGACCGGGTCGTATGAAAAACTGTTTTTT.

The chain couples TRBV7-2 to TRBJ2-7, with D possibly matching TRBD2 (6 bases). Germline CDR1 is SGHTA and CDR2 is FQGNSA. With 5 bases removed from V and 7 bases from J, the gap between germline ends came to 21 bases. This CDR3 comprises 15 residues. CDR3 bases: TGTGCCAGCAGCGCCTCGCTACCCTCCGGGGGAGAGCAGTACTTC. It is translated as CASSASLPSGGEQYF.

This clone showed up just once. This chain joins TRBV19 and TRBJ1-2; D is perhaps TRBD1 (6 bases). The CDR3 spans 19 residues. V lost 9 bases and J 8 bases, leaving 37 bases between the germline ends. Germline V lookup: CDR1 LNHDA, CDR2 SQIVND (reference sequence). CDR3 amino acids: CASHALRTTGTHAGGGYTF. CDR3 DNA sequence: TGTGCCAGCCACGCTCTCAGGACAACAGGGACCCACGCCGGCGGGGGCTACACCTTC.

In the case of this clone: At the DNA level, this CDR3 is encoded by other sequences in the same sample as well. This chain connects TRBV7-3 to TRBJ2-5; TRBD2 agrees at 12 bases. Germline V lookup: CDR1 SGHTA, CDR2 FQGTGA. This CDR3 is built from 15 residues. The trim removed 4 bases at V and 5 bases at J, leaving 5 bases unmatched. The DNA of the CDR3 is TGTGCCAGCAGCTCAACTAGCGGGAGGAGGGAGACCCAGTACTTC. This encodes CASSSTSGRRETQYF.

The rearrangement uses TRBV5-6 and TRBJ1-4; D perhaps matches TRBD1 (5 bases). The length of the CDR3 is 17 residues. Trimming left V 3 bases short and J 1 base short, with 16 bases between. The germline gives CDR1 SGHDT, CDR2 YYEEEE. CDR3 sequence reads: CASSSGRGRGTNEKLFF. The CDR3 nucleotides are TGTGCCAGCAGCTCGGGCCGAGGTAGGGGAACTAATGAAAAACTGTTTTTT.

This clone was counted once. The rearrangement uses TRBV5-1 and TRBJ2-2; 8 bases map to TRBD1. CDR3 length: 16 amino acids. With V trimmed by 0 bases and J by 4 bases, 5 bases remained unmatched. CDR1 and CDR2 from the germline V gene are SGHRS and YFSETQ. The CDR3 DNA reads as TGCGCCAGCAGCTTGGAAGTGACAGGGGTCACCGGGGAGCTGTTTTTT. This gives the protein CASSLEVTGVTGELFF.

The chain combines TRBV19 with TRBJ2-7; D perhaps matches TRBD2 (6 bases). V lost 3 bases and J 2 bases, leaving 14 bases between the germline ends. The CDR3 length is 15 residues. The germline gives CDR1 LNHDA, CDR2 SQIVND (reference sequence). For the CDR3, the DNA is TGTGCCAGTAGTATCGGAGGGACGCTACCCTACGAGCAGTACTTC. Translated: CASSIGGTLPYEQYF. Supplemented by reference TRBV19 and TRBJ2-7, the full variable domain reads DGGITQSPKYLFRKEGQNVTLSCEQNLNHDAMYWYRQDPGQGLRLIYYSQIVNDFQKGDIAEGYSVSREKKESFPLTVTSAQKNPTAFYLCASSIGGTLPYEQYFGPGTRLTVT.

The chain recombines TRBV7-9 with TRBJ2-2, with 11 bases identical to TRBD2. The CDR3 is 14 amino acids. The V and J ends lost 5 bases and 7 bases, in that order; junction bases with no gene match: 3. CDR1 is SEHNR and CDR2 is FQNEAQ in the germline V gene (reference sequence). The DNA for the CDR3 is TGTGCCAGCAGCGAGGGACTAGCGGACGGGGAGCTGTTTTTT. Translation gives CASSEGLADGELFF.

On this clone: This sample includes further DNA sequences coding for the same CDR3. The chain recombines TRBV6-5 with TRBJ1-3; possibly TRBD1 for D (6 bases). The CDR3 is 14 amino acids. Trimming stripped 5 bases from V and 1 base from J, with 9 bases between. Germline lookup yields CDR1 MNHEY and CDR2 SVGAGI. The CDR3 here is CASSRTGSGNTIYF. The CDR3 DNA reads TGTGCCAGCAGTCGTACAGGGTCTGGAAACACCATATATTTT.

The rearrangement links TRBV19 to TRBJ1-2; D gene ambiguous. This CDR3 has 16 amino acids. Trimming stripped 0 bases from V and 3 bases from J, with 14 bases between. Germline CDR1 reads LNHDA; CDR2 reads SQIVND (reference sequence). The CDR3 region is CASSIDLRFEHYGYTF. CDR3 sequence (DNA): TGTGCCAGTAGTATAGATCTACGCTTTGAGCACTATGGCTACACCTTC.

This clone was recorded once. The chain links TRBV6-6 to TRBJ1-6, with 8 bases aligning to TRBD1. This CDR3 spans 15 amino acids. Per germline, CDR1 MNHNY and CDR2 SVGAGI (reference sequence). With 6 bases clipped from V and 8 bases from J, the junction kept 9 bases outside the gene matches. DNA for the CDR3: TGTGCCAGCAGGCCTGTCGGACAGGGTGATTCACCCCTCCACTTT. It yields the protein CASRPVGQGDSPLHF.

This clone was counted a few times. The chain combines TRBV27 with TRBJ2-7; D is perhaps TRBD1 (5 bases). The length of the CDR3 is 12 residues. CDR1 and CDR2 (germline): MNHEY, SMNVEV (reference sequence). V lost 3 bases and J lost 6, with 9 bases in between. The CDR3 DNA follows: TGTGCCAGCAGTTTTCGAACAGGCGAGCAGTACTTC. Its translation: CASSFRTGEQYF.

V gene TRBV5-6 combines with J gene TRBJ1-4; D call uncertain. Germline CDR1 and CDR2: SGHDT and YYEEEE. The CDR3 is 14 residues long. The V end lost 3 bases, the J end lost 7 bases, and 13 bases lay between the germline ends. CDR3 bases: TGTGCCAGCAGCTCAGACCCGCGGGGTGAAAAACTGTTTTTT. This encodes CASSSDPRGEKLFF.

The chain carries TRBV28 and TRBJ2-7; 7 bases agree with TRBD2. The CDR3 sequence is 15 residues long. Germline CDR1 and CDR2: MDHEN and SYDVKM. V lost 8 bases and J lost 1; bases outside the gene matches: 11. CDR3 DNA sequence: TGTGCCAGCCGTGGGGTCTGGCGGGGGTCCTACGAGCAGTACTTC. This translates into CASRGVWRGSYEQYF.

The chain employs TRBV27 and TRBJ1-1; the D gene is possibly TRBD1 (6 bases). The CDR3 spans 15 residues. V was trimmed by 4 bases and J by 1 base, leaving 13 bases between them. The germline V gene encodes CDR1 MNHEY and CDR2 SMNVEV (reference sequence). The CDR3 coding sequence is TGTGCCAGCAGTTCCTACGGACAGAGGAACACTGAAGCTTTCTTT. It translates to CASSSYGQRNTEAFF.

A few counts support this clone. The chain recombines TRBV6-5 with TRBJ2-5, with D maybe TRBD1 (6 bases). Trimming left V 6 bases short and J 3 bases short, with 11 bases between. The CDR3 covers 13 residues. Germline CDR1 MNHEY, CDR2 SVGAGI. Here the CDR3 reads CASRFQGKETQYF. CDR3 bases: TGTGCCAGCAGATTTCAGGGGAAAGAGACCCAGTACTTC.

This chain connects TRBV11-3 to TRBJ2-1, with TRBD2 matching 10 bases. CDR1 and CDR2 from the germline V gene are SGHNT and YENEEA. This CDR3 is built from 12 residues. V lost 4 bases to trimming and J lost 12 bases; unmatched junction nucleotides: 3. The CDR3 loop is CASSSSGRVQFF. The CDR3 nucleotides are TGTGCCAGCAGCTCTAGCGGGAGAGTGCAGTTCTTC.

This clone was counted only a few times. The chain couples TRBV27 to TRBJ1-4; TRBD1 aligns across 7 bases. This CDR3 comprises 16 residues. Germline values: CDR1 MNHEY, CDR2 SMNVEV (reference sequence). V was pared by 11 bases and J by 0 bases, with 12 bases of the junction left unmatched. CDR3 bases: TGTGCCCTGGGGACAGCAATTTCCACAACTAATGAAAAACTGTTTTTT. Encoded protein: CALGTAISTTNEKLFF.

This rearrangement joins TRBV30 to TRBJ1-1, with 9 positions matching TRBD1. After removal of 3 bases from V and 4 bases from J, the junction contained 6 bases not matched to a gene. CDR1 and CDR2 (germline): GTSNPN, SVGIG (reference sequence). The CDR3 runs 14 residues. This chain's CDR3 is CAWSFGTGLTEAFF. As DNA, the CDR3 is TGTGCCTGGAGCTTTGGGACAGGGCTCACTGAAGCTTTCTTT.

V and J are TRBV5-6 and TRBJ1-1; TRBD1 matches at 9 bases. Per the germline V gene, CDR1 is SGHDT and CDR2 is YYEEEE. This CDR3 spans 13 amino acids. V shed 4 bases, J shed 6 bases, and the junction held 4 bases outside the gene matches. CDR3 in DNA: TGTGCCAGCAGCCTCGACAGGGGGGCTGAAGCTTTCTTT. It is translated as CASSLDRGAEAFF.

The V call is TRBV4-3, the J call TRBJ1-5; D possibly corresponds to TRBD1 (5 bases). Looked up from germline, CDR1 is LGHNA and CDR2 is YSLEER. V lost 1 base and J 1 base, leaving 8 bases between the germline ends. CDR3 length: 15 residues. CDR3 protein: CASSQVKGSNQPQHF. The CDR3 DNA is TGCGCCAGCAGCCAAGTTAAGGGGAGCAATCAGCCCCAGCATTTT.